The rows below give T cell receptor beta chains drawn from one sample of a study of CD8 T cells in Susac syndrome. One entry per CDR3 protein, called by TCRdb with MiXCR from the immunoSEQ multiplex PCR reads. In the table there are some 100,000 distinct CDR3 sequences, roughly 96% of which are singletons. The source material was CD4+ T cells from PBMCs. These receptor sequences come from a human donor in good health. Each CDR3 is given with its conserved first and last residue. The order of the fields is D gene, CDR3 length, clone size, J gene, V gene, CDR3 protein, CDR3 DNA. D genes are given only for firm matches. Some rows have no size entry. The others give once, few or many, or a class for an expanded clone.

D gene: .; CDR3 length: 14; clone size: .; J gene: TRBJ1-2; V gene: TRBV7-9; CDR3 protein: CASSFGGSANGYTF; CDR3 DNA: TGTGCCAGCAGCTTCGGAGGGAGTGCGAATGGCTACACCTTC
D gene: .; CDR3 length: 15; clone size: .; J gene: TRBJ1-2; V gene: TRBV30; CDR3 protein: CAWGKRPIANYGYTF; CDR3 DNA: TGTGCCTGGGGGAAAAGACCGATAGCTAACTATGGCTACACCTTC
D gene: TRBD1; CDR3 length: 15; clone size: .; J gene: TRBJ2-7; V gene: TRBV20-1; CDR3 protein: CSARGPGTGWYEQYF; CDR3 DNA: TGCAGTGCTAGAGGCCCCGGGACAGGGTGGTACGAGCAGTACTTC
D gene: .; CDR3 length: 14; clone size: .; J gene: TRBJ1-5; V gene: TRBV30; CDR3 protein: CAWGTGDPQSPQHF; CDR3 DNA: TGTGCCTGGGGGACGGGGGACCCTCAGTCACCCCAGCATTTT
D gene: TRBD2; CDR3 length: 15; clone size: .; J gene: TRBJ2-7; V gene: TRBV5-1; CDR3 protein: CASTRTSGLSYEQYF; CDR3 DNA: TGCGCCAGCACCCGGACTAGCGGGCTGTCCTACGAGCAGTACTTC
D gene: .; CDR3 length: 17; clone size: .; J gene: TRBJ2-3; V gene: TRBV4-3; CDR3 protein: CASSQRYRGPSADTQYF; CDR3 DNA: TGCGCCAGCAGCCAAAGATACCGCGGTCCTTCCGCAGATACGCAGTATTTT
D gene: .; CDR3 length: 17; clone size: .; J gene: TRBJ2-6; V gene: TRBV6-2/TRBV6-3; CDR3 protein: CASSHGQFANRANVLTF; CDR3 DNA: TGTGCCAGCAGTCACGGCCAGTTTGCTAATCGAGCCAACGTCCTGACTTTC
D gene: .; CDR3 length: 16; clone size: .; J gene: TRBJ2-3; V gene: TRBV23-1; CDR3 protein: CASSQFIGMSTDTQYF; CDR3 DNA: TGCGCCAGCAGTCAATTCATAGGGATGAGCACAGATACGCAGTATTTT
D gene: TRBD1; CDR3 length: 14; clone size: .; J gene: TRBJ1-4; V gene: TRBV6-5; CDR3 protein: CASRQTGTNEKLFF; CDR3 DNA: TGTGCCAGCAGGCAGACAGGGACAAATGAAAAACTGTTTTTT
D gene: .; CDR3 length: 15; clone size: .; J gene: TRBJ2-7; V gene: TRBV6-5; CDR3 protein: CASSYRGTSSYEQYF; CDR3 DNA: TGTGCCAGCAGTTACCGAGGGACCAGCTCCTACGAGCAGTACTTC
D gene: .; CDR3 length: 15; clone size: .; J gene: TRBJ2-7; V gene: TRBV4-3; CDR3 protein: CASSQGTGNSYEQYF; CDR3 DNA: TGCGCCAGCAGCCAAGGAACAGGGAACTCCTACGAGCAGTACTTC
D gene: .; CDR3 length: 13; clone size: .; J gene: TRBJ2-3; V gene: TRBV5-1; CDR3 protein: CASSLTGKDTQYF; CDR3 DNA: TGCGCCAGCAGCCTCACCGGGAAAGATACGCAGTATTTT
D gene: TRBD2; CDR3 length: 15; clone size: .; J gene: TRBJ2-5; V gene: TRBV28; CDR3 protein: CASSSPGLAGQTQYF; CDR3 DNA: TGTGCCAGCAGTTCCCCGGGACTAGCGGGGCAGACCCAGTACTTC
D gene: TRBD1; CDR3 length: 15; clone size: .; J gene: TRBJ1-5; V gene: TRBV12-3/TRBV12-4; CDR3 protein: CASSKGTGITQPQHF; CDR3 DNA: TGTGCCAGCAGCAAAGGGACAGGGATTACTCAGCCCCAGCATTTT
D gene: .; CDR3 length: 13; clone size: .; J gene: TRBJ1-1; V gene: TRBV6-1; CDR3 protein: CASSLNRNTEAFF; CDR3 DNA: TGTGCCAGCAGTTTGAATAGAAACACTGAAGCTTTCTTT
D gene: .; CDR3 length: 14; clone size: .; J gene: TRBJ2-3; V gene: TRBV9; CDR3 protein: CASSVAGSTDTQYF; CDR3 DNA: TGTGCCAGCAGCGTAGCTGGTAGCACAGATACGCAGTATTTT
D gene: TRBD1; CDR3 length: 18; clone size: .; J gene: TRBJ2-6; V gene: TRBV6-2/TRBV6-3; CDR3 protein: CASSYNRGLSSGANVLTF; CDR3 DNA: TGTGCCAGCAGTTACAACAGGGGCCTAAGCTCTGGGGCCAACGTCCTGACTTTC
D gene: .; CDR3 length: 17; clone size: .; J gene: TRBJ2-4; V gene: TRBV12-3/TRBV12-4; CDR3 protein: CANFLRGSILAKNIQYF; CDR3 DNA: TGTGCCAACTTCCTAAGAGGCAGCATACTAGCCAAAAACATTCAGTACTTC
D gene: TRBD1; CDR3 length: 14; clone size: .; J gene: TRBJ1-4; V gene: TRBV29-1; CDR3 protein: CSVEPDRGGEGLFF; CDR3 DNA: TGCAGCGTTGAACCGGACAGGGGGGGGGAAGGGCTGTTTTTT
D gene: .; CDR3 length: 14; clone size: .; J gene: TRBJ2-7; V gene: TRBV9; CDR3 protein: CASSVGLESYEQYF; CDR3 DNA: TGTGCCAGCAGCGTAGGGCTAGAATCCTACGAGCAGTACTTC
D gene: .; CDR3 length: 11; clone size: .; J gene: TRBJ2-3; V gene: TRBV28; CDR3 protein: CASSRQDTQYF; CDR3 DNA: TGTGCCAGCAGTAGACAGGATACGCAGTATTTT
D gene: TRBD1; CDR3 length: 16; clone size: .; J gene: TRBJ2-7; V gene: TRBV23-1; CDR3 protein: CASSQLRTGNPYEQYF; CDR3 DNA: TGCGCCAGCAGTCAGTTACGGACAGGTAACCCCTACGAGCAGTACTTC
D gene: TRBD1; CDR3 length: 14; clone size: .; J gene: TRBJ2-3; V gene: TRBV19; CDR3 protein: CASSIAGTGTTQYF; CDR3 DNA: TGTGCCAGTAGTATCGCCGGGACAGGGACTACGCAGTATTTT
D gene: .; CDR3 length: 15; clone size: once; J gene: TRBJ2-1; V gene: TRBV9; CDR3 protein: CASSPTESIYNEQFF; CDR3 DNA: TGTGCCAGCAGCCCGACGGAATCGATCTACAATGAGCAGTTCTTC
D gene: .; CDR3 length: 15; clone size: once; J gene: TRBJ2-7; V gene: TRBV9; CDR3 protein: CASSVALAIPYEQYF; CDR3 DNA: TGTGCCAGCAGCGTAGCTCTAGCGATCCCCTACGAGCAGTACTTC
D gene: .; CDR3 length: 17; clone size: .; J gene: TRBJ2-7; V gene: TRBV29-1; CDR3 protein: CSVQRPTNRVNSYEQYF; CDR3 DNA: TGCAGCGTCCAGCGGCCTACTAACAGGGTTAACTCCTACGAGCAGTACTTC
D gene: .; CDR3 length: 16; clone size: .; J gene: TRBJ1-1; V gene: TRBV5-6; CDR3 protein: CASSLDRVKKNTEAFF; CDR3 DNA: TGTGCCAGCAGCTTGGATAGGGTTAAGAAGAACACTGAAGCTTTCTTT
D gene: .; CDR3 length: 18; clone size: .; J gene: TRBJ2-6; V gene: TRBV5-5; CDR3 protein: CASSLVPRHDSGANVLTF; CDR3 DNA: TGTGCCAGCAGCTTGGTGCCCCGGCACGACTCTGGGGCCAACGTCCTGACTTTC
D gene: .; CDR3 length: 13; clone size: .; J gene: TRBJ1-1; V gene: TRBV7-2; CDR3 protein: CASSKQENTEAFF; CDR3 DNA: TGTGCCAGCAGCAAACAAGAGAACACTGAAGCTTTCTTT
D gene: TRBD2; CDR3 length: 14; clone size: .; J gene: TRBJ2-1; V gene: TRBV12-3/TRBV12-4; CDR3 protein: CASRTSGRTREQFF; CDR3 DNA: TGTGCCAGCAGAACTAGCGGGAGAACTCGTGAGCAGTTCTTC
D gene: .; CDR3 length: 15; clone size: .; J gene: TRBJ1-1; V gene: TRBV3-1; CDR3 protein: CASSQGGLTNTEAFF; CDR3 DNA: TGTGCCAGCAGCCAAGGCGGGCTAACGAACACTGAAGCTTTCTTT
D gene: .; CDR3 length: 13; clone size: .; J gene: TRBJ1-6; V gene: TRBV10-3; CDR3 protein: CAITQTRGAPLHF; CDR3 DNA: TGTGCCATCACTCAGACCCGAGGAGCACCCCTCCACTTT
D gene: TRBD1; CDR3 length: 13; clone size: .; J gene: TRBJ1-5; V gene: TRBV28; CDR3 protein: CASRGQRNQPQHF; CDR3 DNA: TGTGCCAGCAGGGGACAGCGCAATCAGCCCCAGCATTTT
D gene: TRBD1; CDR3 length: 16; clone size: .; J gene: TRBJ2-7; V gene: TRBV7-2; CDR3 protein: CASSGEGTGGKYEQYF; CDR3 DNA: TGTGCCAGCAGCGGAGAAGGGACAGGGGGGAAGTACGAGCAGTACTTC
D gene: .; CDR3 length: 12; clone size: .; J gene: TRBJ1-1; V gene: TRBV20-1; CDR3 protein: CSVRPLNTEAFF; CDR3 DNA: TGCAGTGTCCGACCATTGAACACTGAAGCTTTCTTT
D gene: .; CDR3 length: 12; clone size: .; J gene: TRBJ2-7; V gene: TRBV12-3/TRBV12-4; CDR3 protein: CASSPGWGEQYF; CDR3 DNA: TGTGCCAGCAGTCCCGGTTGGGGCGAGCAGTACTTC
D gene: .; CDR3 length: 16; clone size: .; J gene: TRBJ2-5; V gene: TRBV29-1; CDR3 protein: CSVEDIGWASPETQYF; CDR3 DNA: TGCAGCGTTGAAGATATAGGGTGGGCCTCACCCGAGACCCAGTACTTC
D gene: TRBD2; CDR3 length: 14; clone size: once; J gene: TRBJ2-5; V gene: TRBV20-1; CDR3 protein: CSAFSGRGQETQYF; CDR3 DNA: TGCAGTGCCTTTAGCGGGAGAGGTCAAGAGACCCAGTACTTC
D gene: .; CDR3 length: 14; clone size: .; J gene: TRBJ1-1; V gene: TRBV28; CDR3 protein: CASRLRTLNTEAFF; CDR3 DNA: TGTGCCAGCAGACTCCGGACCCTGAACACTGAAGCTTTCTTT
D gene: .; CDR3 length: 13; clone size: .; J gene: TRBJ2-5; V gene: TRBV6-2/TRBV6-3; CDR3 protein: CAGSSGWGETQYF; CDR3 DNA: TGTGCCGGATCGTCAGGGTGGGGAGAGACCCAGTACTTC
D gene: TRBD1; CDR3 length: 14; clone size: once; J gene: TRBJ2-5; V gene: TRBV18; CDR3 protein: CASSEDRVGETQYF; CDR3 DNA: TGTGCCAGCTCAGAGGACAGGGTCGGAGAGACCCAGTACTTC
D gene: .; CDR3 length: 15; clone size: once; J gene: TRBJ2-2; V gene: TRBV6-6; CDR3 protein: CASSYSSGNTGELFF; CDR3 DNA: TGTGCCAGCAGTTACTCCTCCGGGAACACCGGGGAGCTGTTTTTT
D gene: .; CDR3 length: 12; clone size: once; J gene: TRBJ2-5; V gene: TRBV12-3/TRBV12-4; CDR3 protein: CASSFWGETQYF; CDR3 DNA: TGTGCCAGCAGTTTCTGGGGAGAGACCCAGTACTTC
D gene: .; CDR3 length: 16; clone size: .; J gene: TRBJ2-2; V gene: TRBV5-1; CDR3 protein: CASSLDRGSYTGELFF; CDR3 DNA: TGCGCCAGCAGCTTGGATCGGGGATCGTACACCGGGGAGCTGTTTTTT
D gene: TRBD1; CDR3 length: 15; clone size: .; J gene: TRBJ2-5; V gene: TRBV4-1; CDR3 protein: CASSRGWDSQETQYF; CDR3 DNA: TGCGCCAGCAGCCGAGGATGGGACAGCCAAGAGACCCAGTACTTC
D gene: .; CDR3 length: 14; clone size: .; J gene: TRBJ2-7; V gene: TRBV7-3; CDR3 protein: CASSLGFPPYEQYF; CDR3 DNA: TGTGCCAGCAGCTTAGGGTTTCCCCCCTACGAGCAGTACTTC
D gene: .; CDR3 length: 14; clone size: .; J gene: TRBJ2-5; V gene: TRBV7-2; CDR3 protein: CASSPAHTWGTQYF; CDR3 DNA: TGTGCCAGCAGCCCAGCCCATACTTGGGGGACCCAGTACTTC
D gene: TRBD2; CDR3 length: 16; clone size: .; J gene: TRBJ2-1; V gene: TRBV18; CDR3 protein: CASSPGTSGSYNEQFF; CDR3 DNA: TGTGCCAGCTCACCCGGGACTAGCGGGTCCTACAATGAGCAGTTCTTC